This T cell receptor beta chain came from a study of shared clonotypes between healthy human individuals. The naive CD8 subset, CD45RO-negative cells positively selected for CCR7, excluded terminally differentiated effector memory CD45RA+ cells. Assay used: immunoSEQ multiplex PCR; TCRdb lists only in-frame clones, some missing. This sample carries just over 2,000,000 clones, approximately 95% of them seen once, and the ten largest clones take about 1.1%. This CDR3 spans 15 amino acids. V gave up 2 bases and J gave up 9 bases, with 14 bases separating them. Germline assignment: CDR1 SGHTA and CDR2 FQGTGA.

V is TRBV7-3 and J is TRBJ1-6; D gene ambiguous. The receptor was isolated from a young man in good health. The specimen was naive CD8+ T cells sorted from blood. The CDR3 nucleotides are TGTGCCAGCAGCTTAGGAGGCAGTCTGGGTTCACCCCTCCACTTT. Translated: CASSLGGSLGSPLHF.